Listed below are T cell receptor beta chains from one sample, sequenced in a study of T cells in Graves' hyperthyroidism and ophthalmopathy. TCRdb re-called the multiplex PCR reads with MiXCR, one entry per CDR3 protein. Among 300,000 or so distinct CDR3 sequences listed, about 21% were seen once. Sequenced material: blood. The receptors stem from a woman aged 45-59 years with Graves' hyperthyroidism. Each CDR3 is given with its conserved first and last residue.

j_gene	v_gene	CDR3aa
TRBJ2-7	TRBV5-1	CASSQPRDPGGKYEQYF
TRBJ2-4	TRBV30	CAWSLTLAKNIQYF
TRBJ2-3	TRBV7-9	CASSYRDFTDTQYF
TRBJ1-2	TRBV11-3	CASSHGGRAYGYTF
TRBJ2-5	TRBV7-9	CASSPQGGRETQYF
TRBJ1-5	TRBV3-1	CASSQEHNQPQHF
TRBJ2-5	TRBV15	CATSRDKAETQYF
TRBJ2-5	TRBV2	CASSPSIAGAETQYF
TRBJ2-5	TRBV3-1	CASRQGARETQYF
TRBJ1-4	TRBV27	CASSAKTSGGREKLFF
TRBJ2-3	TRBV10-3	CAISAFLRGSGTPDTQYF
TRBJ2-1	TRBV20-1	CSARYGRAGEQFF
TRBJ1-1	TRBV3-1	CASSRRAGGHTEAFF
TRBJ2-1	TRBV5-4	CASSEWTDNNEQFF
TRBJ1-5	TRBV4-1	CASSQDRNRPQHF
TRBJ1-1	TRBV20-1	CSAREIRLNTEAFF
TRBJ2-5	TRBV13	CASSLQQGQETQYF
TRBJ2-2	TRBV9	CASSVVPDSSTGELFF
TRBJ2-3	TRBV6-1	CASKRTSGAAYDTQYF
TRBJ2-1	TRBV2	CASSEIGNEQFF
TRBJ1-1	TRBV6-1	CASSETGGYGTNTEAFF
TRBJ2-3	TRBV27	CASSLLLAGGGDTQYF
TRBJ2-3	TRBV20-1	CSAHSSGTLTTDTQYF
TRBJ2-1	TRBV12-3/TRBV12-4	CASSSTSGRDNEQFF
TRBJ2-5	TRBV7-2	CASSPTSERETQYF
TRBJ2-6	TRBV27	CASSQRFPGANVLTF
TRBJ2-5	TRBV27	CASSSLQEDDQETQYF
TRBJ1-2	TRBV5-6	CASRWEGQGNYGYTF
TRBJ2-3	TRBV20-1	CSGRQGHADTQYF
TRBJ2-3	TRBV4-2	CASSQGRTSGRDTQYF
TRBJ2-7	TRBV3-1	CASSQGTYGSYEQYF
TRBJ1-2	TRBV18	CASSQVTGGSLNGYTF
TRBJ2-3	TRBV9	CASSPGTSASTDTQYF
TRBJ2-1	TRBV24-1	CATSEGSSYNEQFF
TRBJ1-2	TRBV27	CASGAPGLDYGYTF
TRBJ2-3	TRBV7-3	CASSVGSGVTDTQYF
TRBJ2-3	TRBV20-1	CSASKGAPDTQYF
TRBJ2-7	TRBV6-9	CASSSGAVTTINYEQYF
TRBJ1-5	TRBV7-3	CASSPGDQPQHF
TRBJ1-1	TRBV4-1	CASSQDLGFNTEAFF